Below are 14 T cell receptor beta chains sequenced from a single sample in a study of blood T cells in healthy people across ages. Next came a second PCR, run for about 7 to 12 cycles, which used a sample-barcoded 5' primer along with a J-beta primer mix. TCRdb used MiXCR to reprocess the 5' RACE reads, holding one entry per CDR3 protein. The sample lists 1.5 million to 2 million distinct CDR3 sequences; roughly 27% were seen once. Sequencing was carried out using blood. The receptors stem from a woman in her 30s in good health.

The chain uses TRBV9 and TRBJ2-3; the D gene is possibly TRBD1 (6 bases). The germline V gene encodes CDR1 SGDLS and CDR2 YYNGEE. Trimming removed 3 bases at V and 3 bases at J, with 17 bases between. CDR3 length equals 16 residues. The CDR3 DNA reads as TGTGCCAGCAGCGCTCTACAGGGTATTGGGACAGATACGCAGTATTTT. This sequence encodes CASSALQGIGTDTQYF.

The V and J genes are TRBV10-1 and TRBJ2-2; D is ambiguous. This CDR3 comprises 15 residues. Trimming pared 4 bases from V and 4 bases from J, leaving 13 bases between. From germline, CDR1 is WNHNN and CDR2 SYGVQD (reference sequence). The CDR3 nucleotides read TGCGCCAGCAGTGCCCCGGATCAAGGCACCGGGGAGCTGTTTTTT. Translation gives CASSAPDQGTGELFF.

About this clonotype itself: Compared with germline, one end of the junction differs, possibly owing to a read error. This chain uses TRBV4-1 with TRBJ1-4; D possibly corresponds to TRBD1 (5 bases). Germline V gene sequence: CDR1 MGHRA, CDR2 YSYEKL. This CDR3 is 17 amino acids long. CDR3 sequence (DNA): TGCGCCAGCAGCCAAGATGGGGCAGGCCGCACTAATGAAAGACTGTTTTTT. It codes for CASSQDGAGRTNERLFF.

Here the CDR3 reads CASSLIWIETQYF. The CDR3 region has the DNA TGTGCCAGCAGTTTAATATGGATAGAGACCCAGTACTTC. The J gene is TRBJ2-5, the V gene TRBV28; no firm D call. CDR1 and CDR2 (germline): MDHEN, SYDVKM. The CDR3 extends over 13 amino acids. The V end lost 2 bases, the J end lost 4 bases, and 8 bases lay between the germline ends.

Note on this clonotype: This may stem from a read error, because a much larger clone lies one nucleotide away. V usage is TRBV2 and J usage is TRBJ2-7; D perhaps matches TRBD2 (6 bases). This CDR3 has 15 amino acids. Germline lookup yields CDR1 SNHLY and CDR2 FYNNEI. The CDR3 sequence is CASSSEGSVPLERYF. CDR3 DNA: TGTGCCAGCAGTTCGGAGGGTAGCGTTCCTCTCGAGCGGTACTTC.

Only one count was recorded for this clonotype. A junction boundary mismatches the germline segment, possibly from a read error. The J gene is TRBJ2-7, the V gene TRBV12-3 or TRBV12-4; TRBD2 agrees at 12 bases. The CDR3 is 17 residues long. This CDR3 is CASSRTSGRLPPYEQNF. As DNA, the CDR3 is TGTGCCAGCAGCAGAACTAGCGGGAGGCTTCCACCATACGAGCAGAACTTC.

This rearrangement joins TRBV20-1 to TRBJ2-1; D may be TRBD2 (6 bases). V was trimmed by 3 bases and J by 1 base, leaving 16 bases between them. From germline, CDR1 is DFQATT and CDR2 SNEGSKA (reference sequence). This CDR3 region has 16 residues. Here the CDR3 DNA reads TGCAGTGCTAGTTTCCGGGGGACCCAATCCTACAATGAGCAGTTCTTC. This gives the protein CSASFRGTQSYNEQFF.

V is TRBV12-3 or TRBV12-4 and J is TRBJ1-5, with D unresolved. This CDR3 region has 14 residues. V lost 3 bases and J 5 bases, leaving 11 bases between the germline ends. CDR3 nucleotide sequence: TGTGCCAGCAGTTTCGACCCGTATTATCAGCCCCAGCATTTT. This sequence encodes CASSFDPYYQPQHF.

The CDR3 here is CASRQGDQYGYTF. The CDR3 DNA follows: TGCGCCAGCAGACAGGGGGACCAATATGGCTACACCTTC. The chain joins TRBV5-1 to TRBJ1-2; 8 nucleotides agree with TRBD1. Germline V gives CDR1 SGHRS, CDR2 YFSETQ. This CDR3 contains 13 residues. V trimming: 5 bases; J trimming: 5 bases; junction bases outside the gene matches: 5.

The rearrangement links TRBV5-5 to TRBJ1-5; possible D gene TRBD1, 6 bases. The V gene lost 4 bases and the J gene lost 7 bases, with 18 bases spanning the gap. The CDR3 loop spans 15 amino acids. CDR1 and CDR2 (germline): SGHKS, YYEKEE (reference sequence). CDR3 sequence: CASSIFTGNAQPQHF. The DNA of the CDR3 is TGTGCCAGCAGCATCTTCACAGGGAATGCGCAGCCCCAGCATTTT.

On this clonotype: This clone may be a read error of a much larger clone one base away. This chain links TRBV6-2 or TRBV6-3 with TRBJ2-1, with D unresolved. The assigned J gene may be wrong: the sequence end matches TRBJ2-7 better. Germline V gene sequence: CDR1 MNHEY, CDR2 SVGEGT. This CDR3 contains 14 residues. DNA of the CDR3: TGTGCCAGCTTGGGCTATCCCTCCTACAATGAGCAGTACTTC. It codes for CASLGYPSYNEQYF.

Only a few counts were recorded for this clonotype. This chain joins TRBV20-1 and TRBJ2-5; a weak D match, TRBD1 (6 bases). The CDR3 consists of 15 residues. The germline V and J ends were trimmed by 3 bases and 4 bases, with 18 bases remaining between them. In germline, CDR1 is DFQATT, CDR2 SNEGSKA (reference sequence). This CDR3 is CSARNPRGTGETQYF. The CDR3 nucleotides are TGCAGTGCTAGGAACCCGAGGGGGACCGGAGAGACCCAGTACTTC.

This clonotype was found many times. The chain uses TRBV29-1 and TRBJ2-7; possible D gene TRBD1, 5 bases. The germline V gene encodes CDR1 SQVTM and CDR2 ANQGSEA. V gave up 6 bases and J gave up 6 bases, with 21 bases separating them. CDR3 length: 14 residues. The CDR3 DNA reads as TGCAGCGTAACAGGACAAAATTTCGCTTTCGAGCAGTACTTC. Encoded protein: CSVTGQNFAFEQYF.

Many counts were recorded for this clonotype. CDR3 residues: CASSLRMGSTGANVLTF. The CDR3 DNA reads TGTGCCAGCAGTCTGAGGATGGGGAGCACTGGGGCCAACGTCCTGACTTTC. The gene calls are TRBV12-3 or TRBV12-4 and TRBJ2-6; perhaps TRBD2 as D (5 bases). V gave up 5 bases and J gave up 2 bases, with 16 bases separating them. CDR3 length: 17 amino acids.